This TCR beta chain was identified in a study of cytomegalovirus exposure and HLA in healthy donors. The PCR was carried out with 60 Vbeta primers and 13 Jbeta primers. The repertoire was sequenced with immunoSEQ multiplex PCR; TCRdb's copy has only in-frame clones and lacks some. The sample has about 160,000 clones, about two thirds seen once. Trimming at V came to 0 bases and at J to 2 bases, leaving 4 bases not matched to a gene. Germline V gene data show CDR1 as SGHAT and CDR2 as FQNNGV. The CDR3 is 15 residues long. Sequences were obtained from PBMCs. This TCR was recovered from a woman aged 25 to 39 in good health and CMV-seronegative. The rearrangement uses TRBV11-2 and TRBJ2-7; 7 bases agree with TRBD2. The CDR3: CASSLDRGGPYEQYF. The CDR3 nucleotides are TGTGCCAGCAGCTTAGACCGGGGAGGGCCCTACGAGCAGTACTTC.